A single sample is the source of the 21 T cell receptor beta chains below, sequenced in a study of T cell responses to AZD1222 COVID-19 vaccine. Sequenced by immunoSEQ multiplex PCR; TCRdb stores in-frame clones only, minus some. The profile covers roughly 200,000 clones, with roughly 94% appearing a single time and over 1.5% taken by the ten largest. Material: peripheral blood, obtained 28 days after the second dose of the MenACWY control vaccine. The receptors shown here come from an adult who received the MenACWY meningococcal vaccine as a control.

To note about this clone: The junction differs from germline at one of its ends, possibly a read error. The chain employs TRBV2 and TRBJ2-7; D tentatively reads TRBD1 or TRBD2 (6 bases each). The CDR3 has 14 residues. Germline CDR1 and CDR2: SNHLY and FYNNEI. The CDR3 loop is CASNSDVGRGPTPF. The CDR3 nucleotides are TGTGCCAGTAACAGCGACGTCGGCCGGGGGCCGACCCCATTC.

This chain joins TRBV7-9 and TRBJ2-7; TRBD1 matches 8 bases. The CDR3 is 16 amino acids. Trimming cost V 5 bases and J 6 bases; bases outside gene matches: 15. In germline, CDR1 is SEHNR, CDR2 FQNEAQ (reference sequence). In DNA form, the CDR3 reads TGTGCCAGCAGCAACGGCCCAGGGGGCGCGCGGGGCGAGCAGTACTTC. It is translated as CASSNGPGGARGEQYF.

V gene TRBV1 combines with J gene TRBJ2-2; the D call in the table, TRBD1, was not verified against the DNA. TRBV1 is deemed a pseudogene. CDR3 size: 15 residues. This CDR3 reads CTLQGTRMSFGELFF. The DNA of the CDR3 is TGCACCCTACAGGGGACACGGATGAGCTTCGGGGAGCTGTTTTTT.

This chain connects TRBV7-8 to TRBJ2-7, with 7 bases identical to TRBD1. The V gene end was trimmed by 3 bases and the J gene end by 3 bases; junction bases not matched to a gene: 5. The CDR3 consists of 14 residues. CDR1 is SGHVS, CDR2 FQNEAQ, per germline. The CDR3 bases are TGTGCCAGCAGCTTGGGGACAGCAAACTACGAGCAGTACTTC. It specifies CASSLGTANYEQYF.

The V gene is TRBV27, the J gene TRBJ1-4; D uncertain. CDR1 and CDR2 from the germline V gene are MNHEY and SMNVEV (reference sequence). Trimming took 3 bases from V and 4 from J, leaving 12 bases between them. This CDR3 has 15 amino acids. CDR3 sequence (DNA): TGTGCCAGCAGTTTGGGGTGGAGTGGTAATGAAAAACTGTTTTTT. Encoded protein: CASSLGWSGNEKLFF. Combining the CDR3 with reference TRBV27 and TRBJ1-4 gives the whole variable domain EAQVTQNPRYLITVTGKKLTVTCSQNMNHEYMSWYRQDPGLGLRQIYYSMNVEVTDKGDVPEGYKVSRKEKRNFPLILESPSPNQTSLYFCASSLGWSGNEKLFFGSGTQLSVL.

This chain uses TRBV9 with TRBJ2-7; 9 bases match TRBD2. CDR3 length equals 15 residues. V lost 2 bases to trimming and J lost 3 bases; unmatched junction nucleotides: 6. CDR1 is SGDLS and CDR2 is YYNGEE in the germline V gene. The CDR3 sequence is CASSVGAGGYYEQYF. CDR3 DNA sequence: TGTGCCAGCAGCGTGGGAGCGGGAGGCTACTACGAGCAGTACTTC.

The genes are TRBV4-1 and TRBJ2-7; D is perhaps TRBD2 (6 bases). CDR3 length: 12 amino acids. V lost 6 bases to trimming and J lost 3 bases, with 9 bases between them. Germline V gives CDR1 MGHRA, CDR2 YSYEKL. This CDR3 reads CASSGTVYEQYF. CDR3 bases: TGCGCCAGCAGTGGGACTGTCTACGAGCAGTACTTC.

The chain recombines TRBV3-1 (or the pseudogene TRBV3-2) with TRBJ1-2, with unresolved D. In germline, CDR1 is LGHDT, CDR2 YNNKEL (reference sequence). V lost 0 bases to trimming and J lost 7 bases, with 12 bases between them. The CDR3 covers 14 residues. The chain's CDR3 is CASSQDVRIGGYTF. Here the CDR3 DNA reads TGTGCCAGCAGCCAAGATGTCCGTATCGGTGGCTACACCTTC.

The rearrangement joins TRBV6-6 to TRBJ2-2; D may be TRBD2 (5 bases). The CDR3 runs to 16 residues. Trimming stripped 6 bases from V and 3 bases from J, with 17 bases between. Germline lookup yields CDR1 MNHNY and CDR2 SVGAGI (reference sequence). The CDR3 sequence: CASRPRAVGYTGELFF. For the CDR3, the DNA is TGTGCCAGCAGACCCCGAGCGGTTGGCTACACCGGGGAGCTGTTTTTT.

V is TRBV5-4 and J is TRBJ2-7, with TRBD1 matching 9 bases. CDR3 size: 17 residues. V shed 1 base, J shed 2 bases, and the junction held 10 bases outside the gene matches. Germline lookup yields CDR1 SGHNT and CDR2 YYREEE (reference sequence). CDR3 nucleotide sequence: TGTGCCAGCAGCTTGTGGGACAGGGCAGGGTTGACCTACGAGCAGTACTTC. Translating it yields CASSLWDRAGLTYEQYF.

The chain has TRBV7-9 and TRBJ1-2; 8 nucleotides align to TRBD1. J was trimmed by 5 bases and V by 5 bases; bases with no gene match: 16. CDR1 is SEHNR, CDR2 FQNEAQ, per germline (reference sequence). The CDR3 length is 17 residues. The CDR3 DNA follows: TGTGCCAGCAGCCAAGAAGAACAATCAGGGGGCGGGTATGGCTACACCTTC. Translating it yields CASSQEEQSGGGYGYTF.

This chain uses TRBV6-5 with TRBJ1-6; D perhaps matches TRBD1 (5 bases). The CDR3 loop spans 15 amino acids. The ends were cut back, 0 bases at V and 11 bases at J, with 14 bases in the middle. Germline V lookup: CDR1 MNHEY, CDR2 SVGAGI. The CDR3 loop is CASSYSTAKETPLHF. CDR3 DNA: TGTGCCAGCAGTTACTCGACAGCGAAGGAAACACCCCTCCACTTT.

The chain carries TRBV28 and TRBJ2-7; 10 nucleotides line up with TRBD1. The CDR3 extends over 15 amino acids. The V and J ends lost 2 bases and 1 base, in that order; junction bases with no gene match: 2. Looked up from germline, CDR1 is MDHEN and CDR2 is SYDVKM. CDR3 DNA: TGTGCCAGCAGTTTAGACAGGGGGCATTCCTACGAGCAGTACTTC. Protein: CASSLDRGHSYEQYF.

This sequence joins TRBV7-3 and TRBJ2-2; TRBD2 matches 7 bases. J was trimmed by 7 bases and V by 2 bases; bases with no gene match: 10. The CDR3 covers 16 residues. Germline-derived CDR1 and CDR2 are SGHTA and FQGTGA. For the CDR3, the DNA is TGTGCCAGCAGCTTAGTCGTGGGAGGGCCTCACGGGGAGCTGTTTTTT. The encoded protein is CASSLVVGGPHGELFF.

This clone was counted a few times. The chain joins TRBV2 to TRBJ2-2; D is perhaps TRBD2 (5 bases). Germline lookup yields CDR1 SNHLY and CDR2 FYNNEI. The V gene lost 1 base and the J gene lost 1 base, with 13 bases spanning the gap. This CDR3 has 17 amino acids. CDR3 sequence reads: CASSEEWRAMNTGELFF. The DNA of the CDR3 is TGTGCCAGCAGTGAAGAGTGGCGGGCGATGAACACCGGGGAGCTGTTTTTT.

V gene TRBV3-1 (or the pseudogene TRBV3-2) combines with J gene TRBJ2-7, with D possibly TRBD2 on 6 matching bases. Germline V lookup: CDR1 LGHDT, CDR2 YNNKEL (reference sequence). Deletions cut 5 bases from V and 7 bases from J, with 15 bases between. The CDR3 runs to 13 residues. The CDR3 region has the DNA TGTGCCAGCAGCAAACGGGAGTCAGGGGAGCAGTACTTC. Protein sequence: CASSKRESGEQYF.

The chain couples TRBV12-5 to TRBJ1-1; D is uncertain. The V end was cut by 7 bases, the J end by 1 base, with 10 bases between. There are 13 residues in the CDR3. Per germline, CDR1 LGHNT and CDR2 FRNRAP. In nucleotides, the CDR3 is TGTGCTAGTGCCTCCGGGCCGAACACTGAAGCTTTCTTT. Amino acid sequence: CASASGPNTEAFF. Full variable domain (missing parts from reference TRBV12-5 and TRBJ1-1): DARVTQTPRHKVTEMGQEVTMRCQPILGHNTVFWYRQTMMQGLELLAYFRNRAPLDDSGMPKDRFSAEMPDATLATLKIQPSEPRDSAVYFCASASGPNTEAFFGQGTRLTVV.

This clone has just one count. This rearrangement joins TRBV7-2 to TRBJ1-5; D gene unclear. This CDR3 comprises 15 residues. V was trimmed by 1 base and J by 5 bases, leaving 12 bases between them. Germline V gene lookup returns CDR1 SGHTA and CDR2 FQGNSA. This CDR3 reads CASSLGGLQHQPQHF. CDR3 DNA sequence: TGTGCCAGCAGCTTAGGAGGCCTCCAACATCAGCCCCAGCATTTT.

This chain uses TRBV19 with TRBJ2-2; maybe TRBD2 (5 bases). Germline V gives CDR1 LNHDA, CDR2 SQIVND (reference sequence). V was cut by 0 bases and J by 7 bases, with 27 bases left in between. The CDR3 extends over 20 amino acids. This chain's CDR3 is CASSIDRVVTLKTGSGELFF. The CDR3 bases are TGTGCCAGTAGTATAGATCGGGTCGTGACCCTAAAAACGGGGAGCGGGGAGCTGTTTTTT.

The rearrangement joins TRBV28 to TRBJ1-4; tentatively, D is TRBD1 (6 bases). Germline V lookup: CDR1 MDHEN, CDR2 SYDVKM. This CDR3 has 16 amino acids. The germline V and J ends were trimmed by 6 bases and 5 bases, with 19 bases remaining between them. CDR3 sequence reads: CASRFMGMGTNEKLFF. CDR3 nucleotide sequence: TGTGCCAGCAGATTCATGGGGATGGGGACAAATGAAAAACTGTTTTTT.

The V gene is TRBV9, the J gene TRBJ2-2; D is ambiguous. Deletions cut 1 base from V and 3 bases from J, with 4 bases between. The CDR3 is made up of 13 amino acids. CDR1 is SGDLS, CDR2 YYNGEE, per germline. The CDR3 DNA sequence: TGTGCCAGCAGCGTAACCCACACCGGGGAGCTGTTTTTT. Amino acid sequence: CASSVTHTGELFF.